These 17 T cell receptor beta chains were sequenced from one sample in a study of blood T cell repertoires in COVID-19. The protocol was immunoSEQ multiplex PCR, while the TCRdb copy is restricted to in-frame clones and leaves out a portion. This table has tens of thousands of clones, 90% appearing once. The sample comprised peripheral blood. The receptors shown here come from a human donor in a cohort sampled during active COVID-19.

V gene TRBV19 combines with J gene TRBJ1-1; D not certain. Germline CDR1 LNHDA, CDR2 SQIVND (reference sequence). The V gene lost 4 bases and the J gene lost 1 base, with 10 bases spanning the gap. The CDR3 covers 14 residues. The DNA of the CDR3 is TGTGCCAGTAGTACCGCAGGTCCGAACACTGAAGCTTTCTTT. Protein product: CASSTAGPNTEAFF.

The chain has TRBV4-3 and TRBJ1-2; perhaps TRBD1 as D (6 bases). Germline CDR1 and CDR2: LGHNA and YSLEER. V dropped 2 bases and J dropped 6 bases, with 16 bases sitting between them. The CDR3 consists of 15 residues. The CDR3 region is CASSQSQGNINGYTF. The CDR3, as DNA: TGCGCCAGCAGCCAATCCCAGGGGAATATCAATGGCTACACCTTC.

CDR3 in amino acids: CASNPGTGGAWSSYNEQFF. Here the CDR3 DNA reads TGTGCCAGCAATCCGGGGACAGGGGGCGCCTGGAGCTCCTACAATGAGCAGTTCTTC. The gene calls are TRBV7-9 and TRBJ2-1; 12 nucleotides match TRBD1. V lost 7 bases to trimming and J lost 0 bases; unmatched junction nucleotides: 13. The CDR3 spans 19 residues. Germline V gene lookup returns CDR1 SEHNR and CDR2 FQNEAQ (reference sequence).

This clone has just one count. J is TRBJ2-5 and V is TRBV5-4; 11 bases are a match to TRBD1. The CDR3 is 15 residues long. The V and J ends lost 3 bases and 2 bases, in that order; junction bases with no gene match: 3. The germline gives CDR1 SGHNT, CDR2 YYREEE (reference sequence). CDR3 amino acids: CASSWGQGVQETQYF. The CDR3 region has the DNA TGTGCCAGCAGCTGGGGACAGGGGGTTCAAGAGACCCAGTACTTC.

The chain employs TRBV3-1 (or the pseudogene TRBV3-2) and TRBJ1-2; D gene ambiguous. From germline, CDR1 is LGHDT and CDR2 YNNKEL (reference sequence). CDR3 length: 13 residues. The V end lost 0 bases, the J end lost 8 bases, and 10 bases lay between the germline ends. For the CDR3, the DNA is TGTGCCAGCAGCCAAGATGGCCAACGAGGCTACACCTTC. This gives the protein CASSQDGQRGYTF.

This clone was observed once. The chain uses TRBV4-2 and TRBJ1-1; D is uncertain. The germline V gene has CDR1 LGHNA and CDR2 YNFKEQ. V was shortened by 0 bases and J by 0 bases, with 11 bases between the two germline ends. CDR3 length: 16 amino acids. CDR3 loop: CASSQDNEGMNTEAFF. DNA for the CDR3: TGTGCCAGCAGCCAAGATAACGAGGGTATGAACACTGAAGCTTTCTTT.

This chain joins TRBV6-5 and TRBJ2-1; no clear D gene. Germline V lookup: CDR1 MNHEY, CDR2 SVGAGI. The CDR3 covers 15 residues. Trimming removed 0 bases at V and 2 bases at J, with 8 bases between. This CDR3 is CASSYSRFPYNEQFF. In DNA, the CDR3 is TGTGCCAGCAGTTACTCGAGATTCCCCTACAATGAGCAGTTCTTC.

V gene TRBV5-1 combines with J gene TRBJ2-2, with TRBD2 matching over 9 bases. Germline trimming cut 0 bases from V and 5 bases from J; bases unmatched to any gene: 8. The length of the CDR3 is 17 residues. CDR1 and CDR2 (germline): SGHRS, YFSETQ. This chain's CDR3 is CASSLVSGSSGTGELFF. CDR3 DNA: TGCGCCAGCAGCTTGGTTAGCGGGAGTAGCGGGACCGGGGAGCTGTTTTTT.

This CDR3 is CATSRDGGTGSSPLHF. CDR3 nucleotides: TGTGCCACCAGCAGAGATGGAGGGACAGGGAGTTCACCCCTCCACTTT. V is TRBV15 and J is TRBJ1-6, with TRBD1 matching over 9 bases. Germline CDR1 LNHNV, CDR2 YYDKDF (reference sequence). J lost 9 bases, V lost 0 bases, and 6 bases had no gene match. The CDR3 totals 16 residues.

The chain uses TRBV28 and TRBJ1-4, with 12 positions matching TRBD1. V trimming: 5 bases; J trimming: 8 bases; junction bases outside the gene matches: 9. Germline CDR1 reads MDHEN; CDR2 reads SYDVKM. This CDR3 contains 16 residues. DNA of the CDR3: TGTGCCAGCAGTCCTGGGACAGGGGGCCCCGGGGAAAAACTGTTTTTT. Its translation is CASSPGTGGPGEKLFF.

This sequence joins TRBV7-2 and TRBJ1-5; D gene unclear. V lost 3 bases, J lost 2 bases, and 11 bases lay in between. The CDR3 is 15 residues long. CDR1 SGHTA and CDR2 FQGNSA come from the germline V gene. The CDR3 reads CASSFYPSRNQPQHF. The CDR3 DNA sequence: TGTGCCAGCAGCTTCTACCCCTCCCGCAATCAGCCCCAGCATTTT.

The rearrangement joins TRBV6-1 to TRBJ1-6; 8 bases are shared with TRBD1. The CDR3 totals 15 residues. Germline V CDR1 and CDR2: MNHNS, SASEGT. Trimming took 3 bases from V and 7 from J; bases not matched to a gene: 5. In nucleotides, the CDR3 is TGTGCCAGCAGTGACCGGGACAGGTACAATTCACCCCTCCACTTT. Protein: CASSDRDRYNSPLHF.

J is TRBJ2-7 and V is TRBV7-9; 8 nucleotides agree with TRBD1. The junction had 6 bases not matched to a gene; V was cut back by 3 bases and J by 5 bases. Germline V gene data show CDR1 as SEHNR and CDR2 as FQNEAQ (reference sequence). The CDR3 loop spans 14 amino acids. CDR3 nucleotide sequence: TGTGCCAGCAGCTTTCGACAGGGGATGGACGAGCAGTACTTC. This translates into CASSFRQGMDEQYF.

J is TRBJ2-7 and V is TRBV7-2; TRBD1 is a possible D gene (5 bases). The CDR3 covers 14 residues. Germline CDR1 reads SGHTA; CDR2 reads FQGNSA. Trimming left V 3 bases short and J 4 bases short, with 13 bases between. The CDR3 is CASSLVRGTYEQYF. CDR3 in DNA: TGTGCCAGCAGCTTGGTAAGGGGAACTTACGAGCAGTACTTC.

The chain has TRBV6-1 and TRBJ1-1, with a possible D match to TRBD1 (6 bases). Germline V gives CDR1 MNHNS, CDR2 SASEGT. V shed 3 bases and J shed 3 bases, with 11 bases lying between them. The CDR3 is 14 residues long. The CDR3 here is CASSDRGVDTEAFF. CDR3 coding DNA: TGTGCCAGCAGTGACAGGGGAGTCGACACTGAAGCTTTCTTT.

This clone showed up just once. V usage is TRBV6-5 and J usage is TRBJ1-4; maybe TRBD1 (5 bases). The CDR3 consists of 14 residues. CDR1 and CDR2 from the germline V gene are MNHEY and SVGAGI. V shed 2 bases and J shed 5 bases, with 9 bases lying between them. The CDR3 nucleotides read TGTGCCAGCAGTTACGTGGGGCCCAATGAAAAACTGTTTTTT. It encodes CASSYVGPNEKLFF.

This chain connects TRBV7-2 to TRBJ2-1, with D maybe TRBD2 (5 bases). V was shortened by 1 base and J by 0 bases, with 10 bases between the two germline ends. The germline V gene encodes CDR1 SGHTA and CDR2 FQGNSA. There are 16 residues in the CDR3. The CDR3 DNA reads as TGTGCCAGCAGCTTAGGGGAGTTGGTCTCCTACAATGAGCAGTTCTTC. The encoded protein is CASSLGELVSYNEQFF.